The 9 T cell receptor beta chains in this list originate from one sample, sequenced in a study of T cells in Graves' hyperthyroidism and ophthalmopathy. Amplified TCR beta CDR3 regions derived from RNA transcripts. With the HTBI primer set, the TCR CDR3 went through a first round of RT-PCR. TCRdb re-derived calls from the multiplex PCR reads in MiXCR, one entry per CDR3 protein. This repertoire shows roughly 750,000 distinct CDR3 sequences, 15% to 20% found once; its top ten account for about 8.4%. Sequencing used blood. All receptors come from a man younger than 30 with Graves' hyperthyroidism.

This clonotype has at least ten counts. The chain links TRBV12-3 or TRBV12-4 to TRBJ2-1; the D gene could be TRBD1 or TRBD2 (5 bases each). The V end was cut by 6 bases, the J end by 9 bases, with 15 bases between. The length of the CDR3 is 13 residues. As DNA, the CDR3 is TGTGCCAGCAGACCGACAGCGAGGGCTGAGCAGTTCTTC. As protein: CASRPTARAEQFF.

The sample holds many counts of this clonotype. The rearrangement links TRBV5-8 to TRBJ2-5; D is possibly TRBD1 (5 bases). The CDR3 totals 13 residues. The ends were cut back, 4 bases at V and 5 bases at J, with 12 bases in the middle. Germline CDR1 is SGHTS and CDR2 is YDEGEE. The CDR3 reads CASSLGRVETQYF. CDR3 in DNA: TGTGCCAGCAGCCTCGGCAGGGTGGAGACCCAGTACTTC.

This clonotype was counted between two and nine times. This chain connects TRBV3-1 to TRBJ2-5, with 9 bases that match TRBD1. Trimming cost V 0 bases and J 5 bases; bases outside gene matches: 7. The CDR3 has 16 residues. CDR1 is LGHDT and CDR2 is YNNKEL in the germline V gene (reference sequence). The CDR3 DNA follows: TGTGCCAGCAGCCAAGACCCCGGACAGGGGAAGGAGACCCAGTACTTC. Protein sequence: CASSQDPGQGKETQYF.

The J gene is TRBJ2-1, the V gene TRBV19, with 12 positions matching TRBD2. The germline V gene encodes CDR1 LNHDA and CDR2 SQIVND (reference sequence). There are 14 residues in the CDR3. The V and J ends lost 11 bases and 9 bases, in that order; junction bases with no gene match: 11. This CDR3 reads CASRSSGRATEQFF. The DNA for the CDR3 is TGTGCCTCTCGGTCTAGCGGGAGGGCCACTGAGCAGTTCTTC.

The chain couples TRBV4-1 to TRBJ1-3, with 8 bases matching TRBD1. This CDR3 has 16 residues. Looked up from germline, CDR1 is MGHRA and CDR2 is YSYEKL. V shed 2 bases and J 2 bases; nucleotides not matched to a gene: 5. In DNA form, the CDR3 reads TGCGCCAGCAGCCAATTCCAGGGGGCAGCTGGAAACACCATATATTTT. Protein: CASSQFQGAAGNTIYF.

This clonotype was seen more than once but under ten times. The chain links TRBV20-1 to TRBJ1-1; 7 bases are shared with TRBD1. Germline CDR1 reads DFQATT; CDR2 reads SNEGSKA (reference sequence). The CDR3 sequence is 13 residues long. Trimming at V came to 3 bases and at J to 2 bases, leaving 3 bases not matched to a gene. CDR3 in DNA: TGCAGTGCTAGGGGACAGACCAACACTGAAGCTTTCTTT. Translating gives CSARGQTNTEAFF.

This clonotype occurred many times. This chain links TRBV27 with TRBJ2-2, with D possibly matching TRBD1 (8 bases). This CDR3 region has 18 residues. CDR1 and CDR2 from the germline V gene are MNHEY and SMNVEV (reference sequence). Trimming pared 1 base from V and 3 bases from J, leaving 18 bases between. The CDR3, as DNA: TGTGCCAGCAGTTTATGGGCAGGGGGCGCGGGGGACACCGGGGAGCTGTTTTTT. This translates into CASSLWAGGAGDTGELFF.

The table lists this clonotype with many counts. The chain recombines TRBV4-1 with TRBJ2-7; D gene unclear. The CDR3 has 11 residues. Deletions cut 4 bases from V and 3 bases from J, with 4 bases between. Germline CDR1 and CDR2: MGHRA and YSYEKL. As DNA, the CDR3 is TGCGCCAGCAGCCCGATCTACGAGCAGTACTTC. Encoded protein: CASSPIYEQYF.

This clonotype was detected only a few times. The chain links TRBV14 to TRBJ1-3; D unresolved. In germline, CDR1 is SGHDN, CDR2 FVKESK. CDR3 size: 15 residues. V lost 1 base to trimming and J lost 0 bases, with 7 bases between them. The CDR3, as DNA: TGTGCCAGCAGCCAAGGGCAGAGCTCTGGAAACACCATATATTTT. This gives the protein CASSQGQSSGNTIYF.